The sequence of this T cell receptor (beta chain) was determined in a study of metastatic and nonmetastatic thyroid tumors. Looking at the study overall: Comparison of repertoires was carried out across blood and tumor or nodule tissue from malignant and benign thyroid patients. Study results and caveats: Reported TCR beta diversity, measured in blood and tumor, was significantly higher for malignant thyroid tumors than for benign nodules.

This clone was counted ten times or more. The antigen is unknown. Per germline, CDR1 GTSNPN and CDR2 SVGIG (reference sequence). With V trimmed by 7 bases and J by 5 bases, 5 bases remained unmatched. The CDR3 is 12 amino acids. None of the patients had undergone any treatment ahead of thyroid surgery. In the original analysis: Differences in CDR3 between clinicopathological groups were drawn on to build a classifier intended to discriminate distant-metastatic papillary thyroid cancer patients. TCRdb re-called the PCR reads with MiXCR. None of the V and J calls come from the authors' own analysis; TCRdb made them. The sample consists of 20,000 to 25,000 clones, around 19% of them appearing once.

This receptor was taken from a female donor with papillary thyroid cancer or a benign thyroid nodule (not recorded which). Some clones in this sample may be carry-over from other donors' samples. V and J are TRBV30 and TRBJ1-1; the match to TRBD1 covers 9 bases. The sample consisted of blood. The CDR3 DNA follows: TGTGCCTCGAACAGGGGGCTTACTGAAGCTTTCTTT. Protein: CASNRGLTEAFF.